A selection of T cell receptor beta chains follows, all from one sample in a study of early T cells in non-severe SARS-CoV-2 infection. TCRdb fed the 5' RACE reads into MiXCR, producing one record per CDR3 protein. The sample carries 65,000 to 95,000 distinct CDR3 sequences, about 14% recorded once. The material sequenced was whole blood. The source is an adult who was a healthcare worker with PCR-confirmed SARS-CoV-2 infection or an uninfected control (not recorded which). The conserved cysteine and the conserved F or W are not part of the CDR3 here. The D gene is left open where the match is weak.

cdr3_aa: ASSRQGMVYNEQF; d_call: TRBD1; j_call: TRBJ2-1; cdr3_length: 13; v_call: TRBV7-9
cdr3_aa: ASSLQGNQPQH; d_call: .; j_call: TRBJ1-5; cdr3_length: 11; v_call: TRBV18
cdr3_aa: ASSATGNSGNTIY; d_call: .; j_call: TRBJ1-3; cdr3_length: 13; v_call: TRBV11-3
cdr3_aa: ASSLALSEVLEQF; d_call: .; j_call: TRBJ2-1; cdr3_length: 13; v_call: TRBV5-1
cdr3_aa: ASSPPGRGRTYNEQF; d_call: .; j_call: TRBJ2-1; cdr3_length: 15; v_call: TRBV7-9
cdr3_aa: ASSWTGYQPQH; d_call: TRBD1; j_call: TRBJ1-5; cdr3_length: 11; v_call: TRBV12-3/TRBV12-4
cdr3_aa: ASSLDFGEQY; d_call: .; j_call: TRBJ2-7; cdr3_length: 10; v_call: TRBV11-2
cdr3_aa: SATTGDPYNEQF; d_call: .; j_call: TRBJ2-1; cdr3_length: 12; v_call: TRBV20-1
cdr3_aa: SVGDRGLGDEQF; d_call: TRBD1; j_call: TRBJ2-1; cdr3_length: 12; v_call: TRBV29-1
cdr3_aa: ASSPRTETEAF; d_call: .; j_call: TRBJ1-1; cdr3_length: 11; v_call: TRBV5-1
cdr3_aa: ASSQYGRVGTGEPLKEKLF; d_call: TRBD1; j_call: TRBJ1-4; cdr3_length: 19; v_call: TRBV16
cdr3_aa: SAGLVTTTQY; d_call: TRBD2; j_call: TRBJ2-3; cdr3_length: 10; v_call: TRBV29-1
cdr3_aa: SARHRGAATNEKLF; d_call: .; j_call: TRBJ1-4; cdr3_length: 14; v_call: TRBV20-1
cdr3_aa: ASSQAGLAPYNEQF; d_call: .; j_call: TRBJ2-1; cdr3_length: 14; v_call: TRBV3-1
cdr3_aa: ASSPHGSGPYNEQF; d_call: .; j_call: TRBJ2-1; cdr3_length: 14; v_call: TRBV7-9
cdr3_aa: ASSYLRGGIEIDTQY; d_call: .; j_call: TRBJ2-3; cdr3_length: 15; v_call: TRBV6-6
cdr3_aa: SASVGGVNTEAF; d_call: .; j_call: TRBJ1-1; cdr3_length: 12; v_call: TRBV20-1
cdr3_aa: ASGLSSVGTDTQY; d_call: .; j_call: TRBJ2-3; cdr3_length: 13; v_call: TRBV12-5
cdr3_aa: AISDPGHSGNTIY; d_call: .; j_call: TRBJ1-3; cdr3_length: 13; v_call: TRBV10-3
cdr3_aa: ASRSDKRGEKLF; d_call: .; j_call: TRBJ1-4; cdr3_length: 12; v_call: TRBV7-9
cdr3_aa: ASSPDFVRDRNSPLH; d_call: .; j_call: TRBJ1-6; cdr3_length: 15; v_call: TRBV12-3/TRBV12-4
cdr3_aa: ASSYDQGLPVKY; d_call: .; j_call: TRBJ2-7; cdr3_length: 12; v_call: TRBV6-2/TRBV6-3
cdr3_aa: ASSYKGRGTEAF; d_call: .; j_call: TRBJ1-1; cdr3_length: 12; v_call: TRBV6-5
cdr3_aa: ASRNRGGYT; d_call: TRBD1; j_call: TRBJ1-2; cdr3_length: 9; v_call: TRBV12-3/TRBV12-4
cdr3_aa: ASSLRLEGEQF; d_call: .; j_call: TRBJ2-1; cdr3_length: 11; v_call: TRBV7-3
cdr3_aa: ASSSHRTSGTTSTDTQY; d_call: TRBD2; j_call: TRBJ2-3; cdr3_length: 17; v_call: TRBV7-3
cdr3_aa: ASSSGTAVTEAF; d_call: TRBD1; j_call: TRBJ1-1; cdr3_length: 12; v_call: TRBV12-3/TRBV12-4
cdr3_aa: SARDLGIETQY; d_call: .; j_call: TRBJ2-5; cdr3_length: 11; v_call: TRBV20-1
cdr3_aa: ASSYAEAILDTDTQY; d_call: .; j_call: TRBJ2-3; cdr3_length: 15; v_call: TRBV6-6
cdr3_aa: ASRSQGSYEQY; d_call: TRBD1; j_call: TRBJ2-7; cdr3_length: 11; v_call: TRBV5-4
cdr3_aa: ASSLEGRGRYNEQF; d_call: .; j_call: TRBJ2-1; cdr3_length: 14; v_call: TRBV12-3/TRBV12-4
cdr3_aa: SAKTGSNTDTQY; d_call: TRBD1; j_call: TRBJ2-3; cdr3_length: 12; v_call: TRBV20-1